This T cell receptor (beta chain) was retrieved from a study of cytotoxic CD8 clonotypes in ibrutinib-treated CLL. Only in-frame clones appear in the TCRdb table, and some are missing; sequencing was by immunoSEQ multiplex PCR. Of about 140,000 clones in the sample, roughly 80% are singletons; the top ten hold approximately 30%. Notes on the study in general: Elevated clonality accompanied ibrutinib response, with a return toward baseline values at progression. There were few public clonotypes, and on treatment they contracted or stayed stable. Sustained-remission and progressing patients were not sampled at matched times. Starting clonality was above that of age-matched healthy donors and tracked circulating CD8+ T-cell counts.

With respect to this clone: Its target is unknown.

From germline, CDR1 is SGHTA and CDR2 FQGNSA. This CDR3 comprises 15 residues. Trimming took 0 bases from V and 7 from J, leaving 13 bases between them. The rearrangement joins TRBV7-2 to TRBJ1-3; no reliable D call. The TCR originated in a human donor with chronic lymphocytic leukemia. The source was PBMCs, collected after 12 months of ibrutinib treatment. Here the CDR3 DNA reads TGTGCCAGCAGCTTAGCTGCCCTTGTCGGCAACACCATATATTTT. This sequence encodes CASSLAALVGNTIYF.